The clone carrying this T cell receptor beta chain was picked up many times. No antigen is known for it. This specimen comes from a study of identical twins. Unique molecular identifiers were in the cDNA, with template-switch universal primer binding. One entry per CDR3 protein, called by TCRdb with MiXCR from the 5' RACE reads. The sample has under 300,000 distinct CDR3 sequences, more than 12% seen once; the top ten hold 7% to 9%. Whole-study results and caveats: Carriage of fewer insertions was seen in abundant cord blood beta clonotypes, whereas memory repertoires showed none.

There are 12 residues in the CDR3. Germline loops: CDR1 LGHDT, CDR2 YNNKEL (reference sequence). Trimming removed 4 bases at V and 4 bases at J, with 5 bases between. The sequence derives from a woman aged 18-35 years in good health. The chain joins TRBV3-1 to TRBJ2-1; no reliable D call. Input material: memory (CD45RO+) T cells sorted from blood. The CDR3, as DNA: TGTGCCAGCAGCCTTGCGTACAATGAGCAGTTCTTC. Protein sequence: CASSLAYNEQFF.